The T cell receptor beta chain described here comes from a study of cytomegalovirus exposure and HLA in healthy donors (dated by TCRdb to the late 2010s). With regard to the full study: An earlier analysis of about 560 of the donors reported under 300 Gb of sequence data and 117 million unique TCR beta sequences obtained from about 179 million T cells. Because of strong linkage in the cohort, roughly five DR-DQ haplotypes were treated as single units for association and clustering. Along with the approximately 650-subject first cohort, a separate validation cohort of roughly 110 different subjects was used. Alongside the repertoire data, information on donor age, sex, ethnicity and CMV serostatus was compiled. All discovery cohort repertoires had been generated using a single sequencing platform. The study profiled the T cell repertoires of 500 to 800 subjects by immunosequencing and related them to cytomegalovirus serostatus. To study patterns of TCR occurrence, a later analysis re-analyzed previously published TCR beta repertoires from 550 to 800 donors and added high-resolution HLA genotyping. A later genetic analysis took genome-wide SNP genotypes for about 60% of the roughly 670 donors and used that subset as a discovery cohort. Of the approximately 370 genotyped donors, approximately 81% were placed in the genetic ancestry cluster associated with self-reported Caucasian donors. To predict cytomegalovirus infection status, the study combined high-throughput TCR immunosequencing, statistical association of individual TCRs with disease status, and machine learning. The number of donors typed differed by locus, with roughly 620-630 for A, B, C, DRB1 and DQB1, 522 for DQA1, 600 to 610 for DPA1, and roughly 450 for DPB1. Approximately 310 gigabases of sequencing data and about 92 million unique TCR sequences made up an early release that covered approximately 620 HLA-typed donors. Rather than drawing on any new phenotypic data, the later analysis identified candidate immune exposures from TCR beta sequences and the way those sequences occurred across donors. In an earlier analysis of 587 of the donors, high-throughput TCR beta sequencing was used to judge whether each TCR beta V gene segment behaved as functional or pseudogenic. HLA typing covered class I and class II loci at four-digit resolution. On average, around 230,000 unique TCR beta nucleotide sequences were sequenced per donor among 300 to 500 genotyped donors of the cohort, with roughly 19% of those sequences being non-productive. The study aimed to test whether signatures of past pathogen exposure could be identified by cataloging public T cell receptors. General study outcomes and caveats: Presence/absence analyses assumed roughly uniform sequencing depth across donors, an assumption that may not hold. A later analysis found that TCR association rates varied across HLA loci, with DRB1 alleles showing the most associated TCRs and HLA-C alleles the fewest. According to a later analysis, parvovirus B19, influenza, CMV and Epstein-Barr virus appeared linked to several top co-occurrence clusters. In a later analysis, most CMV-associated TCR beta chains were found to appear HLA-restricted, with HLA associations seemingly driven largely by CMV exposure. While some public TCRs were present in many individuals, most TCR sequences turned up only very rarely across donors. The 87-base-pair reads could not distinguish some IMGT-functional V segments, including TRBV6-2 and TRBV6-3, so those segments were excluded. It was suggested by the authors that the approach could potentially be generalized to other disease states and immunological phenotypes. Linkage disequilibrium might explain the correlated functional status among segregating V segments, but an unknown experimental factor could not be ruled out. In a later genetic analysis, fewer N-insertions in productive TCRs were reported among donors in an Asian-associated ancestry cluster than the roughly 700-donor mean. About 15 rarely observed V segments, including chromosome 9 orphons, were excluded from the earlier analysis of several hundred of the donors because counts were too low. A cluster of highly shared sequence variants was judged likely to represent a technical artifact of the sequencing pipeline. Strong co-occurrence of HLA alleles, especially DR and DQ, made assigning TCR associations to individual alleles difficult. A later genetic analysis associated a missense DCLRE1C variant with V-gene and J-gene trimming of TCR beta chains, and an independent cohort replicated the association. A further reported finding was that TCR beta sequences accurately predicted the HLA-A and HLA-B alleles for most subjects in the first cohort. Broadly in line with IMGT annotations, most TCR beta V segments showed up in productive rearrangements about 87% or about 30% of the time in an earlier analysis of approximately 600 of the donors. A later analysis found that HLA-associated TCR beta chains were more clonally expanded and had lower generation probabilities than equally common non-associated chains. Because some donors lacked HLA typing at each locus, the association tests relied only on the typed subset. In a later analysis, 15,000 to 20,000 TCR beta sequences were associated with specific HLA alleles at a false discovery rate of 0.05. CMV serostatus was the only immune exposure information available for the cohort. The classifier was reported to diagnose cytomegalovirus status with high specificity and sensitivity in both the original cohort and the validation cohort. The cohort was sequenced for TCR beta chains only, and without alpha or paired-chain data the features that could be detected were limited. A total of 150 or so TCR beta chains were listed by the study as associated with cytomegalovirus. In vitro tests confirmed that three of the cytomegalovirus-associated TCR beta chains recognize cytomegalovirus antigens.

In total, roughly 670 healthy bone marrow donors made up the cohort. At the time of sampling, every cohort member was nominally healthy, though immune exposures that went unrecorded were likely present. The donor was CMV seronegative and was included in the group of a few hundred seronegative cohort members. Each donor provided a peripheral blood sample, and peripheral blood mononuclear cells were used for TCR beta sequencing. The Qiagen DNeasy Blood Extraction Kit was used to extract genomic DNA from the blood cell samples. CDR1 is given as MGHRA and CDR2 as YSYEKL, both from the germline V gene. Reading from cysteine to phenylalanine, the CDR3 counts 15 amino acids. Of all the DNA, just the CDR3 is kept, 45 bases in frame from base 1. Trimming accounts for 1 base at V and 4 bases at J, while the number of junction bases matched to no gene is 4. A word on this clone: The target of this receptor is not known. There are no base qualities to consult, and no much larger clone falls within one base.

Libraries were made using the immunoSEQ multiplex PCR assay. For the multiplex PCR, a mixture combining 60 forward primers for TCR Vbeta segments and 13 reverse primers for TCR Jbeta segments was used. Amplification of the CDR3 region of rearranged TCR beta genes was performed with a multiplex PCR assay on genomic DNA. The Illumina HiSeq System was used to sequence the amplified TCR beta libraries as 87-base-pair reads. The authors processed their data as follows. In a later analysis, 77 million or so unique TCR beta chains were counted across the 650 to 700 repertoires, and approximately 9.9 million of these chains were shared by at least two donors. A nearest-neighbor algorithm error-corrected the raw reads and collapsed the reads into unique sequences, merging closely related sequences to remove PCR and sequencing errors. CDR3 sequences were aligned to IMGT reference sequences to assign V, D and J gene segments. For a sequence to be retained, a match of at least six nucleotides to both a V gene segment and a J gene segment was required. Rearrangements were called productive when the CDR3 lacked stop codons and stayed in frame with V and J; all others were non-productive. Following IMGT convention, CDR3 was defined as the stretch from the second conserved V-encoded cysteine up to the conserved J-encoded phenylalanine. In an earlier analysis of around 600 of the donors, sequences lacking an unambiguous match to a single V gene segment were excluded. In an earlier analysis of approximately 590 of the donors, a V segment was called functional when productive rearrangements were above 56.7%, and segregating when the standard deviation between donors exceeded 5%. A statistical classification framework was built to diagnose cytomegalovirus status from the catalog of TCR beta chain sequences. In a later analysis, TCR nucleotide sequences were compared against IMGT/GENE-DB human TR gene sequences so that V and J genes could be assigned. A later analysis assigned CDR3 sequences and most-parsimonious VDJ recombination scenarios with the TCRdist pipeline. In a later analysis, every TCR beta chain was defined by the combination of its CDR3 amino acid sequence and its V-gene family, and reads without a unique V-gene family were dropped. As a way to deal with suspected cross-contamination and a sequencing artifact, a later analysis dropped under 600 nucleotide sequences that were highly shared and had low generation probability. In a later analysis, a clonal expansion index for each public chain was calculated from normalized within-repertoire ranks of inferred template counts. A later analysis computed generation probabilities with a VDJ recombination model fitted to out-of-frame rearrangements, and checked the results against IGoR. In a later analysis, TCR-TCR, TCR-HLA and TCR-CMV co-occurrence was scored with hypergeometric tests, and a repertoire-size bias correction was applied to TCR pairs. False discovery rates were estimated in a later analysis by permuting HLA or CMV assignments 20 times. In a later analysis, co-occurring TCRs were grouped using DBSCAN, with TCRdist sequence similarity added in when clustering inside HLA-allele-positive subsets. For co-occurrence clustering, repertoires with fewer than 30,000 or more than 120,000 public chains were excluded, along with four to six repertoires with anomalous nucleotide sharing. Held by TCRdb, this immuneACCESS table contains in-frame sequences only and omits some clones. Under half of the omission traces to an unresolved V gene where checked; the cause of the rest is unknown. Clone size and V and J calls were adopted from that table, with D and trimming inferred from the DNA. Recorded for this sample are approximately 190,000 clones; about 87% of them occurred a single time. Over 1% of the sample lies in the top ten.

Material: PBMCs. The TCR originated in a man younger than 40 in good health and CMV-seronegative. In this chain, TRBV4-1 is recombined with TRBJ1-3; 7 central nucleotides agree with TRBD1. The DNA is TGCGCCAGCAGCCAAGTGACAGGGACGGGAAACACCATATATTTT. It specifies CASSQVTGTGNTIYF.